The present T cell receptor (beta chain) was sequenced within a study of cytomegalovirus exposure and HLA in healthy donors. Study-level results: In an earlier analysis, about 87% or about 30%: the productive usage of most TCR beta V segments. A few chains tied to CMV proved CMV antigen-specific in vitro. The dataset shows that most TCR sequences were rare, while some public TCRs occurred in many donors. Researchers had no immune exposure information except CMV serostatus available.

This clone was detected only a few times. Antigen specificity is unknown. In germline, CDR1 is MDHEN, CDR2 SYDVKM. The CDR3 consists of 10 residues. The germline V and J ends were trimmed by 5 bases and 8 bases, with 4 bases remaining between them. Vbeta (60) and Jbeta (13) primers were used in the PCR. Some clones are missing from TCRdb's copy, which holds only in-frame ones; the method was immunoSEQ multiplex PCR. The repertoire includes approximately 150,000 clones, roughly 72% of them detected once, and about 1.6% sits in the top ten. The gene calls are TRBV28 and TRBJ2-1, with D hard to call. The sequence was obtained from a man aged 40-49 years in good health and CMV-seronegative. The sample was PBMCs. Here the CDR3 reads CASSHYEQFF. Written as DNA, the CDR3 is TGTGCCAGCAGTCACTATGAGCAGTTCTTC.